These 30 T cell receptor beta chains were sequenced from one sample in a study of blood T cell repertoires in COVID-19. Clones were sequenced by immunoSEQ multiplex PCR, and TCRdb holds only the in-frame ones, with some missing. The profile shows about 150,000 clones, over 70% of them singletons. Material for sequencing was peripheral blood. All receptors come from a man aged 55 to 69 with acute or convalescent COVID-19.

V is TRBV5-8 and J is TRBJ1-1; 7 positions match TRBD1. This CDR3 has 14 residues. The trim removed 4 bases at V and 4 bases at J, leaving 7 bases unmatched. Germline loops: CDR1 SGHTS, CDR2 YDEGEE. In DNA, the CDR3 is TGTGCCAGCAGCCTGAGGGGGCACCCCACTGAAGCTTTCTTT. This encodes CASSLRGHPTEAFF.

The CDR3 coding sequence is TGTGCCAGCAGCTTGCACGGAGCCCGCTGGGAGCAGTACTTC. As protein: CASSLHGARWEQYF. V is TRBV5-4 and J is TRBJ2-7; D is unclear. Trimming took 1 base from V and 7 from J, leaving 15 bases between them. Per the germline V gene, CDR1 is SGHNT and CDR2 is YYREEE (reference sequence). The CDR3 has 14 amino acids. Using reference TRBV5-4 and TRBJ2-7 for the parts outside the CDR3, the full variable domain is ETGVTQSPTHLIKTRGQQVTLRCSSQSGHNTVSWYQQALGQGPQFIFQYYREEENGRGNFPPRFSGLQFPNYSSELNVNALELDDSALYLCASSLHGARWEQYFGPGTRLTVT.

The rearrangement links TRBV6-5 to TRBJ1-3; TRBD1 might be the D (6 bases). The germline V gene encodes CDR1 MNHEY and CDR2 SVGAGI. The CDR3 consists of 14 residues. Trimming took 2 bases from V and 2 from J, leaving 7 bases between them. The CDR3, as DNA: TGTGCCAGCAGTTACGGACAGACTGGAAACACCATATATTTT. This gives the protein CASSYGQTGNTIYF.

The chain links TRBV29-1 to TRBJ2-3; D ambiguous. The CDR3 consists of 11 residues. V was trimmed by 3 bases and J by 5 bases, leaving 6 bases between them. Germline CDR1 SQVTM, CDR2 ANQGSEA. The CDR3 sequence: CSVDPGDTQYF. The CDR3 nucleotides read TGCAGCGTTGATCCAGGAGATACGCAGTATTTT.

The chain's CDR3 is CASSLQGADTEAFF. In DNA form, the CDR3 reads TGTGCCAGCAGCTTACAAGGGGCGGACACTGAAGCTTTCTTT. The V call is TRBV5-4, the J call TRBJ1-1; D is perhaps TRBD1 (5 bases). Germline lookup yields CDR1 SGHNT and CDR2 YYREEE (reference sequence). Trimming cost V 2 bases and J 3 bases, with 11 bases left between them. The CDR3 extends over 14 amino acids.

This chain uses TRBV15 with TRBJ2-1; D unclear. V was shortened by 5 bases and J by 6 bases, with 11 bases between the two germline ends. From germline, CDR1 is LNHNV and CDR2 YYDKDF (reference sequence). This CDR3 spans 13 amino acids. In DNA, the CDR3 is TGTGCCACCAGCGAGACCCTAGGCAATGAGCAGTTCTTC. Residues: CATSETLGNEQFF. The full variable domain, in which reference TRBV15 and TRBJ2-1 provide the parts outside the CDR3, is DAMVIQNPRYQVTQFGKPVTLSCSQTLNHNVMYWYQQKSSQAPKLLFHYYDKDFNNEADTPDNFQSRRPNTSFCFLDIRSPGLGDTAMYLCATSETLGNEQFFGPGTRLTVL.

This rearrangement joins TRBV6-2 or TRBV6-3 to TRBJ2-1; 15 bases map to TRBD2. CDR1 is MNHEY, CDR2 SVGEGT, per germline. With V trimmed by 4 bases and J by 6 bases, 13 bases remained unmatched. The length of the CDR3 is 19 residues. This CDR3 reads CASSSAQGLAGGHANEQFF. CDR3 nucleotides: TGTGCCAGCAGTTCGGCCCAGGGACTAGCGGGGGGACACGCCAATGAGCAGTTCTTC.

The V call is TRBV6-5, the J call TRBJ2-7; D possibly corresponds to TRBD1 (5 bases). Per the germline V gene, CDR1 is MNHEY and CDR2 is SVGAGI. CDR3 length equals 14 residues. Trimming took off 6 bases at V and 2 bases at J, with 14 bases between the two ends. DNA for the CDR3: TGTGCCAGCAGCTTAGGACATCCCCCCTACGAGCAGTACTTC. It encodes CASSLGHPPYEQYF.

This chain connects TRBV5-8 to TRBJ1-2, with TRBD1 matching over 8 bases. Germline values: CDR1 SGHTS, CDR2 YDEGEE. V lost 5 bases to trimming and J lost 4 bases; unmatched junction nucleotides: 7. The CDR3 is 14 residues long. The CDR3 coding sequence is TGTGCCAGCAGATTGCCGGGACAGGTCTATGGCTACACCTTC. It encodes CASRLPGQVYGYTF. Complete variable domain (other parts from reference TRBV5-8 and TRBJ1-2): EAGVTQSPTHLIKTRGQQATLRCSPISGHTSVYWYQQALGLGLQFLLWYDEGEERNRGNFPPRFSGRQFPNYSSELNVNALELEDSALYLCASRLPGQVYGYTFGSGTRLTVV.

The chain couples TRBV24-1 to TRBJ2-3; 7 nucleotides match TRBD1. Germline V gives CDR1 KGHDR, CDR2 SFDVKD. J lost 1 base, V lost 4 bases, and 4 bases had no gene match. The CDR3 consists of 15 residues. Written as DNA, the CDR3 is TGTGCCACCAGTGAGGACAGGAGTCGCACAGATACGCAGTATTTT. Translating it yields CATSEDRSRTDTQYF.

CDR3 bases: TGCAGTCCTTGGGTCGGGGAGACCCAGTACTTC. The encoded protein is CSPWVGETQYF. The J gene is TRBJ2-5, the V gene TRBV20-1, with D unclear. The CDR3 has 11 residues. V was pared by 8 bases and J by 5 bases, with 12 bases between. Germline V CDR1 and CDR2: DFQATT, SNEGSKA (reference sequence).

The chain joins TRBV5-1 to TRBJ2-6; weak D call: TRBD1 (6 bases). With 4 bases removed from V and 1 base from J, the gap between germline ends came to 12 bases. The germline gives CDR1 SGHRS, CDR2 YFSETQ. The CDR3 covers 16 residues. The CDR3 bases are TGCGCCAGCAGCGGCAGGGGCGGGTCTGGGGCCAACGTCCTGACTTTC. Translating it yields CASSGRGGSGANVLTF.

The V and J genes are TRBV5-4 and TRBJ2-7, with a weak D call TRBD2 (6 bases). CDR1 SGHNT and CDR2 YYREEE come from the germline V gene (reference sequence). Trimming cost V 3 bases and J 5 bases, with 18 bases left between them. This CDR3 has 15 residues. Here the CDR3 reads CASSSGGLGEDEQYF. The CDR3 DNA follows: TGTGCCAGCAGCTCAGGAGGCCTGGGGGAGGACGAGCAGTACTTC.

CDR3 sequence: CASSPDRNMNTEAFF. The CDR3 nucleotides read TGTGCCAGCAGTCCGGACAGGAACATGAACACTGAAGCTTTCTTT. This rearrangement joins TRBV6-5 to TRBJ1-1, with TRBD1 matching 7 bases. V shed 5 bases, J shed 0 bases, and the junction held 6 bases outside the gene matches. Germline lookup yields CDR1 MNHEY and CDR2 SVGAGI. The CDR3 runs 15 residues.

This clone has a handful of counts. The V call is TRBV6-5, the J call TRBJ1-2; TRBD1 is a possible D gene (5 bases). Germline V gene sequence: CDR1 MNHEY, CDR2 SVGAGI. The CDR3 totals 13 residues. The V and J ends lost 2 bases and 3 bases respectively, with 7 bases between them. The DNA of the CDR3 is TGTGCCAGCAGTTACGGCAGGGACTATGGCTACACCTTC. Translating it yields CASSYGRDYGYTF.

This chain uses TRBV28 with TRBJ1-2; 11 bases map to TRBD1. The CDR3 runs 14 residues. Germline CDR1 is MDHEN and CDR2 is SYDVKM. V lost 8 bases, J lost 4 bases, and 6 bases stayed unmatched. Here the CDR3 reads CASGDGTGGYGYTF. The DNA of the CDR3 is TGTGCCAGCGGGGATGGGACAGGGGGCTATGGCTACACCTTC.

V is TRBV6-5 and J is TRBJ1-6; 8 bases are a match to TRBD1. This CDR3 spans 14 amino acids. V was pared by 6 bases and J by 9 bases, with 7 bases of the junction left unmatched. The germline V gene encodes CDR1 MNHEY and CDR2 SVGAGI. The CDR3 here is CASRQGAVGSPLHF. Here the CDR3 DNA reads TGTGCCAGCAGGCAGGGGGCCGTCGGTTCACCCCTCCACTTT.

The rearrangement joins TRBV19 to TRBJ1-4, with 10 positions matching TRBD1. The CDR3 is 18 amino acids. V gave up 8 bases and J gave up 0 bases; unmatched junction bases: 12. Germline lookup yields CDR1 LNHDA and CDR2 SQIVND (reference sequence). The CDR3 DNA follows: TGTGCCAGTGGGAGGGGACAGGGGATAGTTGCAACTAATGAAAAACTGTTTTTT. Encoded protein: CASGRGQGIVATNEKLFF.

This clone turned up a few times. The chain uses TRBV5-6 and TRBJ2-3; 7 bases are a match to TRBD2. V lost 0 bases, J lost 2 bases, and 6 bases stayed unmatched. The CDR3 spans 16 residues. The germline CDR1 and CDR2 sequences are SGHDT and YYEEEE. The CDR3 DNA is TGTGCCAGCAGCTTGGAGAGGACTAGATTCACAGATACGCAGTATTTT. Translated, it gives CASSLERTRFTDTQYF.

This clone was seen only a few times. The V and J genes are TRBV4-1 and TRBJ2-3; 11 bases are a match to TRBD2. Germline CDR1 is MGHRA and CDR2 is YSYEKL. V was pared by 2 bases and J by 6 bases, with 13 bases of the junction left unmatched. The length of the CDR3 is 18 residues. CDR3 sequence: CASSQPLTGLAEFDTQYF. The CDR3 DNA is TGCGCCAGCAGCCAACCCCTAACGGGACTAGCGGAATTTGATACGCAGTATTTT.

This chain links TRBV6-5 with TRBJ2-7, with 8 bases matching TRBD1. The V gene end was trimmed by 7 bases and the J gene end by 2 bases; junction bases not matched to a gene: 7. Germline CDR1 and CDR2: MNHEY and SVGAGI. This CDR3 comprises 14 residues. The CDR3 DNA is TGTGCCAGCATGACCGGGACAGGTCCCTACGAGCAGTACTTC. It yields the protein CASMTGTGPYEQYF.

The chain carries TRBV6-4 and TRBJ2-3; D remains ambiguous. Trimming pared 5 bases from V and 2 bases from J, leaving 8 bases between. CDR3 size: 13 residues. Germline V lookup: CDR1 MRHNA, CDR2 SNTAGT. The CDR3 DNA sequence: TGTGCCAGCAGTCGGTCGTACACAGATACGCAGTATTTT. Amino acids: CASSRSYTDTQYF.

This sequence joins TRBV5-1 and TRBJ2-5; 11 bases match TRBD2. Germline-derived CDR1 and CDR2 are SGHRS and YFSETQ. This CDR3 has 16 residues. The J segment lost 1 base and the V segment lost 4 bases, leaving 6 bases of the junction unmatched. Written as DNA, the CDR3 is TGCGCCAGCAGCGGGGCTAGCGGGGGGACCCAAGAGACCCAGTACTTC. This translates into CASSGASGGTQETQYF.

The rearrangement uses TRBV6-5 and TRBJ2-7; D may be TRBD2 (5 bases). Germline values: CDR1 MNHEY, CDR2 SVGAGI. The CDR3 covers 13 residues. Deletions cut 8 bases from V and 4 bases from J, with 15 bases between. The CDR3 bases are TGTGCCAGCTCTCTCGAGCGGCGATACGAGCAGTACTTC. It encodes CASSLERRYEQYF.

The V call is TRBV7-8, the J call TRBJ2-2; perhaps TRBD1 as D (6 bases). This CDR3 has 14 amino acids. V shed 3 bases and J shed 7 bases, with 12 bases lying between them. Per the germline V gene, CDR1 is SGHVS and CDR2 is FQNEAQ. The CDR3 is CASSFSGTRGELFF. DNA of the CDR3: TGTGCCAGCAGCTTCTCCGGGACACGCGGGGAGCTGTTTTTT. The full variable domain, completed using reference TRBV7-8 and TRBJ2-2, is GAGVSQSPRYKVAKRGQDVALRCDPISGHVSLFWYQQALGQGPEFLTYFQNEAQLDKSGLPSDRFFAERPEGSVSTLKIQRTQQEDSAVYLCASSFSGTRGELFFGEGSRLTVL.

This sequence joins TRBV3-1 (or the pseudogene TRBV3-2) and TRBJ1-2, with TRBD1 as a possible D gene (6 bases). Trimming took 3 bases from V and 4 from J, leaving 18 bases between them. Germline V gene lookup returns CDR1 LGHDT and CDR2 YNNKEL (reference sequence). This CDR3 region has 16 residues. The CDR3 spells CASSQHTGRLSYGYTF. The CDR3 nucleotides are TGTGCCAGCAGCCAGCATACAGGGCGGCTAAGCTATGGCTACACCTTC.

The CDR3 DNA reads TGTGCCAGCAGCCCCCGACAGGGGGCGGGGGAGCAGTACTTC. This sequence encodes CASSPRQGAGEQYF. The chain links TRBV5-4 to TRBJ2-7; TRBD1 aligns across 10 bases. The germline CDR1 and CDR2 sequences are SGHNT and YYREEE (reference sequence). After removal of 4 bases from V and 7 bases from J, the junction contained 8 bases not matched to a gene. CDR3 length equals 14 residues.

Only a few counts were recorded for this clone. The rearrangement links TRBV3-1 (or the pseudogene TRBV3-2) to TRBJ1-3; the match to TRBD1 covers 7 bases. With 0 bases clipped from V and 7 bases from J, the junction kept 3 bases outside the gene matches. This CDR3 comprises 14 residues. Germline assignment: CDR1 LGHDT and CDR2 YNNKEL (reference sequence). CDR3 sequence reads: CASSQETGKNTIYF. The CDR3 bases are TGTGCCAGCAGCCAAGAGACAGGGAAGAACACCATATATTTT.

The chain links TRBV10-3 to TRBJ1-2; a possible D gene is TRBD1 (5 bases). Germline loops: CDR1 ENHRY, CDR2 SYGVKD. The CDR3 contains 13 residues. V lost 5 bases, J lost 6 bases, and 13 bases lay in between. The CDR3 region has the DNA TGTGCCATCAGTCCCCACGTAGGGGATGGCTACACCTTC. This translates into CAISPHVGDGYTF.

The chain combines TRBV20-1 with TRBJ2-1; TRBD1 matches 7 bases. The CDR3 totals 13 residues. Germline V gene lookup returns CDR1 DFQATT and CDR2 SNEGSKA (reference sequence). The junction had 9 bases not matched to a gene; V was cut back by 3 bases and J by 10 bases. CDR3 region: CSASPGLGGEQFF. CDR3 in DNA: TGCAGTGCTAGTCCGGGGTTAGGGGGCGAGCAGTTCTTC.